The 19 T cell receptor beta chains in this list originate from one sample, sequenced in a study of cytomegalovirus exposure and HLA in healthy donors (dated by TCRdb to 2015 to 2018). The library was produced with the immunoSEQ multiplex PCR assay. The multiplex PCR relied on a mix of 60 forward primers for TCR Vbeta segments and 13 reverse primers for TCR Jbeta segments. TCRdb holds this immuneACCESS table with in-frame rearrangements only. Some clones are missing; in checked studies, unresolved V genes explain under half, and the rest has no known cause. Across this sample there are 120,000 to 150,000 clones, with under 80% seen only once. Less than 3.5% of the sample is taken by the ten largest. Material: PBMCs. Receptor source: a male donor in good health and CMV-seronegative.

The rearrangement joins TRBV7-8 to TRBJ2-5; D may be TRBD1 (6 bases). Germline-derived CDR1 and CDR2 are SGHVS and FQNEAQ. V gave up 5 bases and J gave up 4 bases, with 17 bases separating them. This CDR3 comprises 15 residues. The CDR3 nucleotides are TGTGCCAGCAGCACACGCCCTACAGGGAGAGAGACCCAGTACTTC. This translates into CASSTRPTGRETQYF. Together with reference TRBV7-8 and TRBJ2-5, the CDR3 gives the full variable domain: GAGVSQSPRYKVAKRGQDVALRCDPISGHVSLFWYQQALGQGPEFLTYFQNEAQLDKSGLPSDRFFAERPEGSVSTLKIQRTQQEDSAVYLCASSTRPTGRETQYFGPGTRLLVL.

The V and J genes are TRBV5-4 and TRBJ2-7; TRBD2 matches at 9 bases. V lost 0 bases and J lost 3; bases outside the gene matches: 4. Germline CDR1 SGHNT, CDR2 YYREEE (reference sequence). CDR3 length: 15 residues. CDR3 amino acids: CASSLGASGNYEQYF. CDR3 DNA: TGTGCCAGCAGCTTGGGTGCTAGCGGGAACTACGAGCAGTACTTC.

The chain joins TRBV6-6 to TRBJ1-5; no definite D call. Looked up from germline, CDR1 is MNHNY and CDR2 is SVGAGI (reference sequence). Between the trimmed V and J ends, which lost 10 bases and 8 bases, there was a span of 21 bases. The CDR3 has 14 residues. The CDR3, as DNA: TGTGCCACTGTAAGGAGTCGGGGTCTGGAGCCCCAGCATTTT. This translates into CATVRSRGLEPQHF.

The genes are TRBV30 and TRBJ2-1, with D possibly matching TRBD2 (5 bases). Trimming took off 4 bases at V and 1 base at J, with 8 bases between the two ends. The CDR3 totals 13 residues. Germline lookup yields CDR1 GTSNPN and CDR2 SVGIG (reference sequence). The CDR3 loop reads CAWTLASYNEQFF. The CDR3 coding sequence is TGTGCCTGGACCCTAGCTTCCTACAATGAGCAGTTCTTC. The full variable domain, in which reference TRBV30 and TRBJ2-1 provide the parts outside the CDR3, is SQTIHQWPATLVQPVGSPLSLECTVEGTSNPNLYWYRQAAGRGLQLLFYSVGIGQISSEVPQNLSASRPQDRQFILSSKKLLLSDSGFYLCAWTLASYNEQFFGPGTRLTVL.

On this clone itself: Relative to the germline gene, one junction end is altered; a read error may explain this. The rearrangement links TRBV5-1 to TRBJ2-5, with 10 bases aligning to TRBD1. Germline V gives CDR1 SGHRS, CDR2 YFSETQ. This CDR3 has 17 residues. CDR3 sequence: CASCLGNAGTGDETQYF. The CDR3 DNA sequence: TGCGCCAGCTGCTTGGGGAACGCCGGGACAGGGGACGAGACCCAGTACTTC.

This clone was recorded only once. The rearrangement uses TRBV7-2 and TRBJ1-2; 8 positions agree with TRBD1. Per the germline V gene, CDR1 is SGHTA and CDR2 is FQGNSA. The CDR3 is made up of 15 amino acids. Trimming at V came to 6 bases and at J to 8 bases, leaving 14 bases not matched to a gene. This CDR3 reads CASRSRQGARGGYTF. The CDR3 DNA reads as TGTGCCAGCAGGAGCCGGCAGGGGGCGCGCGGAGGCTACACCTTC.

This chain links TRBV6-5 with TRBJ1-6; no reliable D call. Trimming took off 4 bases at V and 9 bases at J, with 7 bases between the two ends. CDR3 length: 12 residues. Germline loops: CDR1 MNHEY, CDR2 SVGAGI. The CDR3 region is CASSFPGSPLHF. In DNA form, the CDR3 reads TGTGCCAGCAGTTTCCCCGGTTCACCCCTCCACTTT.

The chain carries TRBV5-1 and TRBJ2-3; TRBD2 agrees at 9 bases. CDR1 and CDR2 from the germline V gene are SGHRS and YFSETQ. This CDR3 comprises 17 residues. Trimming cost V 7 bases and J 6 bases; bases outside gene matches: 18. The CDR3 sequence: CASRPGLRGGLFDTQYF. CDR3 nucleotide sequence: TGCGCCAGCCGTCCTGGTTTGCGGGGGGGCCTCTTTGATACGCAGTATTTT.

The genes are TRBV25-1 and TRBJ1-1; D gene ambiguous. CDR3 length: 17 amino acids. Trimming cost V 9 bases and J 3 bases, with 26 bases left between them. Germline lookup yields CDR1 MGHDK and CDR2 SYGVNS. The DNA of the CDR3 is TGTGCCAGTTCCGAGGAGGGCAGAACTTCCGTGGACACTGAAGCTTTCTTT. This codes for CASSEEGRTSVDTEAFF.

CDR3 bases: TGTGCCAGCAGCCAATCGACGACTTATTACGAGCAGTACTTC. Translated: CASSQSTTYYEQYF. The chain has TRBV5-4 and TRBJ2-7; D unclear. This CDR3 contains 14 residues. Looked up from germline, CDR1 is SGHNT and CDR2 is YYREEE (reference sequence). The V gene lost 4 bases and the J gene lost 4 bases, with 15 bases spanning the gap.

This clone occurred a few times. The gene calls are TRBV10-2 and TRBJ2-7; TRBD1 agrees at 11 bases. The CDR3 has 17 amino acids. From germline, CDR1 is WSHSY and CDR2 SAAADI. Trimming took 4 bases from V and 9 from J; bases not matched to a gene: 17. The chain's CDR3 is CASSGPLGTGGPQGQYF. CDR3 DNA sequence: TGCGCCAGCAGTGGACCCCTTGGGACAGGGGGTCCACAGGGGCAGTACTTC.

In its sample, this clone was seen a few times. The rearrangement uses TRBV19 and TRBJ1-5; 8 bases are a match to TRBD1. From germline, CDR1 is LNHDA and CDR2 SQIVND (reference sequence). This CDR3 is built from 14 residues. The V segment lost 6 bases and the J segment 6 bases; nucleotides outside the gene matches: 7. CDR3 sequence (DNA): TGTGCCAGTAGGAAAGGACAGGGTGTTCAGCCCCAGCATTTT. This sequence encodes CASRKGQGVQPQHF.

This chain connects TRBV6-1 to TRBJ1-6; 7 nucleotides match TRBD1. The V gene's germline CDR1 is MNHNS and CDR2 SASEGT. This CDR3 is 15 amino acids long. V shed 7 bases and J 4 bases; nucleotides not matched to a gene: 7. CDR3 sequence reads: CASTHQGEYNSPLHF. The CDR3, as DNA: TGTGCCAGCACCCACCAGGGGGAGTATAATTCACCCCTCCACTTT.

V gene TRBV5-1 combines with J gene TRBJ1-2; possible D gene TRBD1, 5 bases. CDR1 SGHRS and CDR2 YFSETQ come from the germline V gene. The CDR3 totals 15 residues. Trimming took 2 bases from V and 2 from J, leaving 13 bases between them. The CDR3 DNA reads TGCGCCAGCAGCTTAATCGACAGAGTGAACTATGGCTACACCTTC. It is translated as CASSLIDRVNYGYTF.

The chain employs TRBV5-4 and TRBJ1-4, with D maybe TRBD1 (6 bases). This CDR3 contains 14 residues. Germline-derived CDR1 and CDR2 are SGHNT and YYREEE (reference sequence). Trimming took off 3 bases at V and 6 bases at J, with 12 bases between the two ends. In DNA, the CDR3 is TGTGCCAGCAGCTCCGGACAGCGCCATGAAAAACTGTTTTTT. It translates to CASSSGQRHEKLFF.

J is TRBJ2-5 and V is TRBV6-4, with D possibly TRBD1 on 5 matching bases. Germline V lookup: CDR1 MRHNA, CDR2 SNTAGT. This CDR3 spans 14 amino acids. Trimming pared 6 bases from V and 5 bases from J, leaving 16 bases between. The CDR3 DNA reads TGTGCCAGCAGCCAGCAGGGTGGGATGGAGACCCAGTACTTC. Its protein is CASSQQGGMETQYF.

The V gene is TRBV5-1, the J gene TRBJ1-2; no reliable D call. Trimming removed 4 bases from V and 2 bases from J, with 15 bases in between. In germline, CDR1 is SGHRS, CDR2 YFSETQ. The CDR3 has 15 amino acids. The chain's CDR3 is CASSLAEAFNYGYTF. The CDR3 nucleotides are TGCGCCAGCAGCCTCGCAGAGGCCTTCAACTATGGCTACACCTTC. The full variable domain, with the rest looked up from reference TRBV5-1 and TRBJ1-2, is KAGVTQTPRYLIKTRGQQVTLSCSPISGHRSVSWYQQTPGQGLQFLFEYFSETQRNKGNFPGRFSGRQFSNSRSEMNVSTLELGDSALYLCASSLAEAFNYGYTFGSGTRLTVV.

The J gene is TRBJ1-1, the V gene TRBV7-2; 7 nucleotides agree with TRBD1. The CDR3 extends over 16 amino acids. V dropped 5 bases and J dropped 0; count of bases not matched to a gene: 9. CDR1 SGHTA and CDR2 FQGNSA come from the germline V gene. CDR3: CASSRGGTAMNTEAFF. The CDR3 nucleotides are TGTGCCAGCAGCCGAGGGGGGACAGCCATGAACACTGAAGCTTTCTTT.

DNA for the CDR3: TGTGCCAGCACCATCGGAGGCGGGGAGCTGTTTTTT. This encodes CASTIGGGELFF. The chain employs TRBV27 and TRBJ2-2, with TRBD2 as a possible D gene (5 bases). V was cut by 7 bases and J by 7 bases, with 10 bases left in between. The CDR3 totals 12 residues. Germline V gene lookup returns CDR1 MNHEY and CDR2 SMNVEV (reference sequence).